The clone carrying this T cell receptor beta chain has ten or more counts. Its antigen is unidentified. For TCR beta, libraries came from iRepertoire HTBI primers and Arm-PCR of CDR3 regions. TCRdb fed the multiplex PCR reads into MiXCR, producing one record per CDR3 protein. The sample records over 350,000 distinct CDR3 sequences, less than 25% being singletons. These data belong to a study of regulatory T cells in long-lasting Graves disease. Study-wide points: Persistent disease favored TRBV28, TRBJ1-2 and TRBJ2-5. Persistent Graves' disease cases displayed lower TCR diversity than newly diagnosed ones.

Time point here: persistent/refractory GD, antithyroid drugs over 5 years with positive TRAb. Scientists built the TCR library using RNA that was extracted from PBMCs. Guidelines of the American Thyroid Association were used to diagnose Graves' disease. Blood from the periphery, approximately 9 milliliters in all, was drawn into EDTA tubes. Germline assignment: CDR1 MNHEY and CDR2 SVGEGT. The CDR3 consists of 13 residues. Trimming removed 10 bases from V and 11 bases from J, with 23 bases in between. This chain uses TRBV6-2 or TRBV6-3 with TRBJ1-1; D ambiguous. The source material was peripheral blood mononuclear cells (PBMCs), sampled when the disease was refractory, from a patient treated with antithyroid drugs. This clonotype was sampled from a female donor with Graves disease. The CDR3 protein is CATNSASTISAFF. The CDR3 coding sequence is TGTGCCACCAATTCGGCATCCACGATATCCGCTTTCTTT.